This T cell receptor beta chain emerged from a study of PD-L1 blockade in urothelial cancer (dated by TCRdb to about 2017). For the wider study: Every patient began therapy at some point between 2013 and 2015 and was given atezolizumab 1,200 mg intravenously every 3 weeks. Pretreatment blood TCR-seq was available for 27 to 30 patients, at least one posttreatment blood collection was obtained for about 24 patients, and tumor TCR-seq was available for about 24 patients. In the same patients who had TCR sequencing, pretreatment tumors also underwent whole exome sequencing and RNA sequencing. An ECOG performance status of 0 or 1 was recorded for the patients, and 0 to 3 prior chemotherapy regimens had been received by the patients. About 85% of the roughly 29 patients were identified as males with urothelial cancer of bladder origin, and a prior smoking history was reported by 18 of 29 patients. Blood samples gave a median of about 150,000 T cells and tens of thousands of unique TCRs, with a median clonality of 0.080. Nine patients achieved durable clinical benefit and roughly 20 did not. Pretreatment tumor samples and matched peripheral blood, collected serially before and after atezolizumab treatment, underwent TCR sequencing. The study, an exploratory multi-omic analysis, examined somatic, immune and clinical correlates of response to PD-L1 blockade with atezolizumab in urothelial cancer. Durable clinical benefit was defined as progression-free survival longer than 6 months, and TCR features were also tested against progression-free and overall survival. Blood samples were analyzed at 3 weeks after treatment start (second dose) and at 6 weeks after treatment start. Beyond this particular receptor, the publication reports: Small sample size (n ≈ 30) and many exploratory analyses mean the results are intended to be hypothesis-generating. Among patients with durable benefit, tumor-associated TCR clones showed greater expansion in peripheral blood 3 weeks after treatment started (n ≈ 21, p = 0.022). Improved progression-free and overall survival was found to be associated with pretreatment peripheral blood TCR clonality below the median.

With respect to this clone: Which antigen it targets is not known. No much larger clone exists at a distance of one base, and base qualities are not known.

This specimen's time point label, per the study, means: pretreatment peripheral blood. A total of some 30 patients with locally advanced or metastatic urothelial carcinoma, treated at Memorial Sloan Kettering on a trial protocol, made up the cohort. Peripheral blood mononuclear cells were collected pretreatment and during treatment, with between 1 and 8 total time points obtained per patient. The Qiagen DNeasy Blood extraction kit was used to purify genomic DNA from total PBMCs and from tumor samples. Collected pretreatment and during treatment, PBMCs were isolated and stored as previously described. To estimate absolute template abundance from read counts, synthetic TCR analog templates were spiked into each PCR. TCRbeta CDR3 regions were amplified from genomic DNA with bias-controlled V and J gene primers using the immunoSEQ assay. Sequencing of rearranged TCRbeta segments was performed at approximately 20X coverage. Regarding the original processing steps: Sequencing errors were corrected by clustering and CDR3s were annotated against IMGT to assign V, D and J genes. Out-of-frame and stop-codon sequences were excluded, and only productive TCRbeta rearrangements were used in downstream analyses. To compute clonality, Shannon entropy was normalized by the log of the number of unique productive sequences and then subtracted from one. Clones differing between time points or between blood and tumor were identified by Fisher's exact test with Benjamini-Hochberg correction at adjusted p below 0.01. Not all clones reach the TCRdb copy of this immuneACCESS table, which keeps in-frame sequences only. Checked studies attribute under half of the gap to unresolved V genes and leave the rest unexplained. V, J and clone size derive from that table, while D and trimming were established from the DNA sequence. The sample has 45,000 to 60,000 clones on record, more than 75% of them singletons. The ten largest clones take up approximately 1.9% of the sample.

This TCR was sampled from a man aged 50-60 years with urothelial cancer. Here the sequenced sample was PBMCs, taken around atezolizumab (anti-PD-L1) treatment.

The CDR3 in this case is CASSPTGNNDYGYTF. In nucleotide form, the sequence is TGCGCCAGCAGCCCGACAGGGAATAATGACTATGGCTACACCTTC. The chain couples TRBV5-1 to TRBJ1-2; TRBD1 fits 7 bases in the junction. CDR1 and CDR2 (SGHRS, YFSETQ) derive from the germline V gene. The CDR3 runs 15 residues from the cysteine to the phenylalanine. Kept here is only the CDR3 DNA, which spans 45 bases and is read in frame from base 1. From V the trimming removes 4 bases and from J it removes 3 bases, while the gene matches leave 9 bases of the junction unaccounted for.